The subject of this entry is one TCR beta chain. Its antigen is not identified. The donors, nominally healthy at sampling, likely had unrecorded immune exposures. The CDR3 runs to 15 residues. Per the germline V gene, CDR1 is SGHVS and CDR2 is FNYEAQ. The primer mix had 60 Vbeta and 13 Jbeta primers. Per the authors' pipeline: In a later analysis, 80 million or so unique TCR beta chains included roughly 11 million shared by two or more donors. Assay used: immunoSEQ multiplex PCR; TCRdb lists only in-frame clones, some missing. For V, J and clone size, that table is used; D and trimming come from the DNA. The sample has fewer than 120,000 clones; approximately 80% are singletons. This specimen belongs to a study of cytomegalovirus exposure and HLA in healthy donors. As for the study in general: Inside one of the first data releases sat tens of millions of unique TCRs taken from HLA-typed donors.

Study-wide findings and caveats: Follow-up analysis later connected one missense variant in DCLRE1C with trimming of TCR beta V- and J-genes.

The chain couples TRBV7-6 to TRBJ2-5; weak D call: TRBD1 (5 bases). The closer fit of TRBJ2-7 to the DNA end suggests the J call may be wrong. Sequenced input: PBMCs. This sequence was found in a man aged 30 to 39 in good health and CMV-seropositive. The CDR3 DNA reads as TGTGCCAGCAGCTTAGCCTGGGCAGGGTCTAACGAGCAGTACTTC. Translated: CASSLAWAGSNEQYF.